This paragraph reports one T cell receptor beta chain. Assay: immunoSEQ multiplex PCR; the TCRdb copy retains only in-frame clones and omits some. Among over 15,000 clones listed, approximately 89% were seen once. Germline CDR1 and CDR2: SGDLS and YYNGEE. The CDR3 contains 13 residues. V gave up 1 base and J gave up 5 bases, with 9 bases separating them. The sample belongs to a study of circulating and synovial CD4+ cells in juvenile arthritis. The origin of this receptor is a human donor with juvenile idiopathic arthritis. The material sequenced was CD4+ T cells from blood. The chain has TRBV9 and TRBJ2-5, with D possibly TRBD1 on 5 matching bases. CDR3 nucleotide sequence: TGTGCCAGCAGCGTAATGGGGCCGGAGACCCAGTACTTC. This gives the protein CASSVMGPETQYF.